A selection of T cell receptor beta chains follows, all from one sample in a study of T cell responses to AZD1222 COVID-19 vaccine. Clones were sequenced by immunoSEQ multiplex PCR, and TCRdb holds only the in-frame ones, with some missing. The sample shows 150,000 to 170,000 clones, roughly nine tenths of them seen only once. The material was peripheral blood, obtained on day 0 of AZD1222 vaccination. Receptors originate from an adult in good health. Both conserved end residues are trimmed from each CDR3. A D gene is named only where the DNA matches it firmly. Some rows have no size entry. The others give once, few or many, or a class for an expanded clone.

abundance,d_gene,v_gene,CDR3aa
few,.,TRBV2,ASSEQGSRGSSQH
.,TRBD1,TRBV4-3,ASSQDWTGDSPLH
.,.,TRBV5-1,ASSLAFTGTYEQY
.,TRBD2,TRBV5-1,ASSLDGTSGGTYEQY
.,.,TRBV11-2,ASSLVGGAANYGYT
.,TRBD2,TRBV6-2/TRBV6-3,ASSLLAGANEQY
few,.,TRBV7-2,ASSLVSVSGNTIY
.,.,TRBV6-5,ASTPLRGSNYGYT
.,.,TRBV4-1,ASSQDPGSSYEQY
.,.,TRBV5-8,ASSWGYEQY
.,TRBD1,TRBV6-5,ASSSSGGGQPQH
.,.,TRBV19,ASSIGTAYGYT
once,.,TRBV5-1,ASSLIPGNSYEQY
.,TRBD2,TRBV3-1/TRBV3-2,ASSQHTSGGATYNEQF
.,.,TRBV11-2,ASSLDDRMNTEAF
.,.,TRBV6-2/TRBV6-3,ASSHRGQSTDTQY
few,.,TRBV6-5,ASSYVREGNSPLH
.,.,TRBV4-3,ASSQDTVGTEAF
.,.,TRBV6-5,ASSYLDGYT
.,TRBD1,TRBV15,ATSREGQGGYGYT
.,.,TRBV6-5,ASSQDNYGYT
.,.,TRBV5-4,ASSSEWETQY
.,.,TRBV4-1,ASSRYNGGEFHEQY
.,TRBD1,TRBV6-1,ASSDVGQGNEKLF
.,TRBD2,TRBV5-1,ASSPAGHQETQY
once,.,TRBV21-1,ASSKRGRGEVAKNIQY
once,.,TRBV5-1,ASSLGGSNQPQH
.,.,TRBV7-9,ASSSGTSYGYT
.,TRBD1,TRBV9,ASSVAGQELNIQY